The rows below give T cell receptor beta chains drawn from one sample of a study of cytomegalovirus exposure and HLA in healthy donors. Repertoires were generated with immunoSEQ multiplex PCR, while TCRdb's copy carries only in-frame clones and drops some. The table records approximately 220,000 clones, roughly 82% of them present only once. What was sequenced was PBMCs. The source is a man aged 40-49 years in good health and CMV-seropositive. CDR3s include the opening cysteine and the closing phenylalanine or tryptophan. Fields, in order: clone size, CDR3 length, V gene, D gene, J gene, CDR3 DNA, CDR3 protein. The D gene is left open where the match is weak. Some rows mark clone size as missing; the rest say once, few, many or name a class of expanded clone.

size: NA; length: 16; V: TRBV4-1; D: TRBD1; J: TRBJ2-5; DNA: TGCGCCAGCAGCCAAGATGGGACAGGGTTCGCAGAGACCCAGTACTTC; CDR3: CASSQDGTGFAETQYF
size: NA; length: 15; V: TRBV9; D: TRBD2; J: TRBJ2-5; DNA: TGTGCCAGCAGCGTTAGCGGGAGAGCCGGGGAGACCCAGTACTTC; CDR3: CASSVSGRAGETQYF
size: NA; length: 12; V: TRBV6-5; D: TRBD1; J: TRBJ1-4; DNA: TGTGCCAGCAGTTACCCGGGACAGGGAACGTTTTTT; CDR3: CASSYPGQGTFF
size: NA; length: 14; V: TRBV5-1; D: TRBD2; J: TRBJ2-7; DNA: TGCGCCAGCACCCCTAGACTAGCGGGAGACGAGCAGTACTTC; CDR3: CASTPRLAGDEQYF
size: NA; length: 15; V: TRBV10-2; D: TRBD2; J: TRBJ2-7; DNA: TGCGCCAGCAGTGAGTCGGCTAGCGGGAGGTTCGAGCAGTACTTC; CDR3: CASSESASGRFEQYF
size: NA; length: 14; V: TRBV7-8; D: NA; J: TRBJ1-1; DNA: TGTGCCAGCAGCTTCGACAGGTCTAGCACTGAAGCTTTCTTT; CDR3: CASSFDRSSTEAFF
size: NA; length: 15; V: TRBV18; D: NA; J: TRBJ1-5; DNA: TGTGCCAGCTCACCGACAGGACCCAACAATCAGCCCCAGCATTTT; CDR3: CASSPTGPNNQPQHF
size: NA; length: 14; V: TRBV6-5; D: TRBD1; J: TRBJ1-2; DNA: TGTGCCATTAGGACAGGGGCAGCTAACTATGGCTACACCTTC; CDR3: CAIRTGAANYGYTF
size: NA; length: 16; V: TRBV5-6; D: NA; J: TRBJ2-5; DNA: TGTGCCAGCAGCCAGCTGGGGGCGCTTACCGGAGAGACCCAGTACTTC; CDR3: CASSQLGALTGETQYF
size: few; length: 13; V: TRBV11-2; D: NA; J: TRBJ2-1; DNA: TGTGCCAGCAGCTTAGCGGTCTTCAATGAGCAGTTCTTC; CDR3: CASSLAVFNEQFF
size: NA; length: 16; V: TRBV7-9; D: TRBD2; J: TRBJ2-2; DNA: TGTGCCAGCAGCCCAGGGACTAGCGGGAGAACCGGGGAGCTGTTTTTT; CDR3: CASSPGTSGRTGELFF
size: NA; length: 14; V: TRBV14; D: TRBD2; J: TRBJ2-1; DNA: TGTGCCAGCAGCCAGTTAGGACTAGCCAGTGAGCAGTTCTTC; CDR3: CASSQLGLASEQFF
size: NA; length: 14; V: TRBV2; D: NA; J: TRBJ2-5; DNA: TGTGCCAGCAGTGACTGGACAGTCGGAGAGACCCAGTACTTC; CDR3: CASSDWTVGETQYF
size: NA; length: 14; V: TRBV7-2; D: NA; J: TRBJ2-2; DNA: TGTGCCAGCAGACAGAACGCGAACACCGGGGAGCTGTTTTTT; CDR3: CASRQNANTGELFF
size: NA; length: 15; V: TRBV14; D: NA; J: TRBJ2-5; DNA: TGTGCCAGCAGCCAAGTAGTGGCGGCCCGGGGGACCCAGTACTTC; CDR3: CASSQVVAARGTQYF
size: NA; length: 15; V: TRBV5-4; D: TRBD2; J: TRBJ2-3; DNA: TGTGCCAGCAGCTTGAATAGCGGGAGTACAGATACGCAGTATTTT; CDR3: CASSLNSGSTDTQYF
size: few; length: 12; V: TRBV27; D: NA; J: TRBJ2-1; DNA: TGTGCCAGCAGCAAAGGGGTTGCCGAGCAGTTCTTC; CDR3: CASSKGVAEQFF
size: few; length: 13; V: TRBV9; D: NA; J: TRBJ2-5; DNA: TGTGCCAGCAGCGCATTGACAGGAGAGACCCAGTACTTC; CDR3: CASSALTGETQYF
size: NA; length: 17; V: TRBV4-2; D: TRBD2; J: TRBJ2-1; DNA: TGTGCCAGCAGCCAAGATTCGACTAGCTTCTCCTACAATGAGCAGTTCTTC; CDR3: CASSQDSTSFSYNEQFF
size: NA; length: 15; V: TRBV29-1; D: TRBD1; J: TRBJ1-1; DNA: TGCAGCGTTGGACAGGGGGCGTGGGGGAACGCTGAAGCTTTCTTT; CDR3: CSVGQGAWGNAEAFF
size: NA; length: 12; V: TRBV6-1; D: NA; J: TRBJ1-2; DNA: TGTGCCAGCAGTGAAGGCAGCTATGGCTACACCTTC; CDR3: CASSEGSYGYTF
size: NA; length: 14; V: TRBV5-4; D: NA; J: TRBJ1-2; DNA: TGTGCCAGCAGCTTGCAAGTAGGGACTCGGGGCTACACCTTC; CDR3: CASSLQVGTRGYTF
size: once; length: 14; V: TRBV7-7; D: NA; J: TRBJ1-3; DNA: TGTGCCAGCAGCTTAGGTTTGAGCGGAAACACCATATATTTT; CDR3: CASSLGLSGNTIYF
size: NA; length: 12; V: TRBV19; D: NA; J: TRBJ2-5; DNA: TGTGCCAGTAGTACCACGGAAGAGACCCAGTACTTC; CDR3: CASSTTEETQYF
size: NA; length: 14; V: TRBV15; D: TRBD2; J: TRBJ2-7; DNA: TGTGCCACCAGCAGCACTAGCGGGAAATACGAGCAGTACTTC; CDR3: CATSSTSGKYEQYF
size: NA; length: 15; V: TRBV9; D: NA; J: TRBJ2-1; DNA: TGTGCCAGCAGCGTAGCTGACAGGAAATACAATGAGCAGTTCTTC; CDR3: CASSVADRKYNEQFF
size: NA; length: 16; V: TRBV7-9; D: NA; J: TRBJ2-3; DNA: TGTGCCAGCAGCTTACTGACAAGTCCTAGCACAGATACGCAGTATTTT; CDR3: CASSLLTSPSTDTQYF
size: NA; length: 14; V: TRBV2; D: NA; J: TRBJ2-3; DNA: TGTGCCAGCAGTGAAGGGCAAAACACAGATACGCAGTATTTT; CDR3: CASSEGQNTDTQYF
size: NA; length: 17; V: TRBV5-1; D: TRBD2; J: TRBJ2-1; DNA: TGCGCCAGCAGCTTTCGGACTAGCGGGAGCCTTCGCAATGAGCAGTTCTTC; CDR3: CASSFRTSGSLRNEQFF
size: NA; length: 17; V: TRBV29-1; D: TRBD2; J: TRBJ2-1; DNA: TGCAGCGTTGAACGGGCTAGCGGGAGAATCTGGGGCAATGAGCAGTTCTTC; CDR3: CSVERASGRIWGNEQFF
size: once; length: 15; V: TRBV13; D: TRBD1; J: TRBJ1-1; DNA: TGTGCCAGCAGCCAGGACAGGGGGCGAGGCACTGAAGCTTTCTTT; CDR3: CASSQDRGRGTEAFF
size: NA; length: 16; V: TRBV27; D: TRBD1; J: TRBJ2-5; DNA: TGTGCCAGCAGTTTATCGCCCAGGGGGCGTCGAGAGACCCAGTACTTC; CDR3: CASSLSPRGRRETQYF
size: NA; length: 14; V: TRBV30; D: NA; J: TRBJ2-5; DNA: TGTGCCTGGAGTCTAGAAACTAGGAGGAAGACCCAGTACTTC; CDR3: CAWSLETRRKTQYF
size: NA; length: 13; V: TRBV7-3; D: NA; J: TRBJ2-3; DNA: TGTGCCAGCAGCTTAATCGGGGTAGATACGCAGTATTTT; CDR3: CASSLIGVDTQYF
size: NA; length: 17; V: TRBV4-2; D: TRBD2; J: TRBJ2-1; DNA: TGTGCCAGCAGCCACTTTGCTAGCGGGGGGGCCTACAATGAGCAGTTCTTC; CDR3: CASSHFASGGAYNEQFF
size: NA; length: 14; V: TRBV25-1; D: NA; J: TRBJ2-1; DNA: TGTGCCAGCAGCTCGACAGTAAGCTACAATGAGCAGTTCTTC; CDR3: CASSSTVSYNEQFF
size: NA; length: 15; V: TRBV9; D: NA; J: TRBJ1-1; DNA: TGTGCCAGCAGCGTAGGGAAGGGCAGGGGCACTGAAGCTTTCTTT; CDR3: CASSVGKGRGTEAFF
size: NA; length: 16; V: TRBV9; D: TRBD2; J: TRBJ2-5; DNA: TGTGCCAGCAGCGTAGGGGTAGCGGGAGCTCAAGAGACCCAGTACTTC; CDR3: CASSVGVAGAQETQYF
size: once; length: 18; V: TRBV7-3; D: TRBD2; J: TRBJ2-3; DNA: TGTGCCAGCAGCTTACGGGGACTAGGCGGGCTAAGCACAGATACGCAGTATTTT; CDR3: CASSLRGLGGLSTDTQYF
size: once; length: 15; V: TRBV4-1; D: TRBD2; J: TRBJ2-1; DNA: TGCGCCAGCAGCCCGGCGGCGACTAGCGACAATGAGCAGTTCTTC; CDR3: CASSPAATSDNEQFF
size: NA; length: 14; V: TRBV14; D: NA; J: TRBJ2-5; DNA: TGTGCCAGCAGCCCTCTCGGGGTAGGGGAGACCCAGTACTTC; CDR3: CASSPLGVGETQYF
size: NA; length: 15; V: TRBV29-1; D: TRBD2; J: TRBJ2-1; DNA: TGCAGCGTTGACGGGGAGGGAGGGCCTTACAATGAGCAGTTCTTC; CDR3: CSVDGEGGPYNEQFF
size: NA; length: 17; V: TRBV7-9; D: NA; J: TRBJ1-1; DNA: TGTGCCAGCAGCTCAATCTCGGGTGACAGTGAGAACACTGAAGCTTTCTTT; CDR3: CASSSISGDSENTEAFF
size: NA; length: 14; V: TRBV2; D: TRBD1; J: TRBJ1-2; DNA: TGTGCCAGCCTCGGACAGGGACTGGACTATGGCTACACCTTC; CDR3: CASLGQGLDYGYTF
size: NA; length: 13; V: TRBV19; D: NA; J: TRBJ1-5; DNA: TGTGCCAGTAGTGGGGCCCTCAATCAGCCCCAGCATTTT; CDR3: CASSGALNQPQHF
size: NA; length: 16; V: TRBV9; D: NA; J: TRBJ2-5; DNA: TGTGCCAGCAGCGTAGGGAGAGCAGGAGGGCAAGAGACCCAGTACTTC; CDR3: CASSVGRAGGQETQYF
size: NA; length: 15; V: TRBV9; D: NA; J: TRBJ2-2; DNA: TGTGCCAGCAGCGTAGGGCAGGGCCTAAACGGGGAGCTGTTTTTT; CDR3: CASSVGQGLNGELFF
size: NA; length: 13; V: TRBV27; D: TRBD1; J: TRBJ1-2; DNA: TGTGCCAGCAGTTTGACAGGGAACTATGGCTACACCTTC; CDR3: CASSLTGNYGYTF
size: NA; length: 15; V: TRBV5-6; D: TRBD1; J: TRBJ1-1; DNA: TGTGCCAGCGGAGGATACAGGGGGCGCGGCGCTGAAGCTTTCTTT; CDR3: CASGGYRGRGAEAFF
size: NA; length: 11; V: TRBV9; D: NA; J: TRBJ1-2; DNA: TGTGCCAGCACCGGAGGGCTGGGCTACACCTTC; CDR3: CASTGGLGYTF
size: NA; length: 13; V: TRBV27; D: NA; J: TRBJ2-5; DNA: TGTGCCAGTTCCTTGGGGAGGCAAGAGACCCAGTACTTC; CDR3: CASSLGRQETQYF
size: once; length: 16; V: TRBV6-5; D: TRBD2; J: TRBJ2-1; DNA: TGTGCCAGCAGTTCCCTAGCGGGAGTTGGATACAATGAGCAGTTCTTC; CDR3: CASSSLAGVGYNEQFF
size: NA; length: 13; V: TRBV18; D: TRBD1; J: TRBJ2-1; DNA: TGTGCCAGCTCGACAGGGGATTGGGGAGAGCAGTTCTTC; CDR3: CASSTGDWGEQFF
size: NA; length: 14; V: TRBV6-6; D: TRBD1; J: TRBJ1-1; DNA: TGTGCCAGCCGTCCGGGACAGGGGTGGGCTGAAGCTTTCTTT; CDR3: CASRPGQGWAEAFF
size: NA; length: 17; V: TRBV4-2; D: TRBD2; J: TRBJ2-1; DNA: TGTGCCAGCAGCCAAGCACTAGCGGGAGATGGGTGGAATGAGCAGTTCTTC; CDR3: CASSQALAGDGWNEQFF
size: NA; length: 17; V: TRBV7-9; D: TRBD2; J: TRBJ2-2; DNA: TGTGCCAGCAGTTCTAACGGGGGGACGCCTAACACCGGGGAGCTGTTTTTT; CDR3: CASSSNGGTPNTGELFF
size: NA; length: 17; V: TRBV7-3; D: NA; J: TRBJ1-1; DNA: TGTGCCAGCAGCCAAACCCACCGCCGGACAGTGAACACTGAAGCTTTCTTT; CDR3: CASSQTHRRTVNTEAFF